Listed below are T cell receptor beta chains from one sample, sequenced in a study of blood T cell repertoires in COVID-19. Repertoires were generated with immunoSEQ multiplex PCR, while TCRdb's copy carries only in-frame clones and drops some. The repertoire holds under 50,000 clones, over 90% seen once, with roughly 0.99% in the top ten. The sequenced sample consisted of peripheral blood. The receptor set was obtained from a man aged 55 to 70 with COVID-19, enrolled during active disease. Both conserved end residues are trimmed from each CDR3. Part of the rows lack a size; the others show once, few, many or a class for expanded clones.

TRBV12-3/TRBV12-4,NA,ASSLSGLYGYT
TRBV5-5,NA,ASSWGLSGANVLT
TRBV28,once,ASSTGGANTGELF
TRBV24-1,NA,ATSESGTGRLTQY
TRBV19,NA,ATEDRVNTEAF
TRBV4-1,NA,ASSQSVGTGGFSYEQY
TRBV7-6,few,ASSFPGIGTGELF
TRBV5-4,NA,ASVHGGLAGGTGELF
TRBV3-1/TRBV3-2,NA,ASSQASGGTYEQY
TRBV3-1/TRBV3-2,NA,ASSLTGDSNQPQH
TRBV5-4,NA,ASSFLSGRARETQY
TRBV19,NA,ASSARAVSSGAYEQY
TRBV4-2,NA,ASSEAGVTDTQY
TRBV30,NA,AWGERRDRLMNTEAF
TRBV20-1,NA,SASGRRGVPYEQY
TRBV7-8,NA,ASSLGTELYYEQY
TRBV28,NA,ASRHAYTIY
TRBV4-2,NA,ASSQDPPGLDASDTQY
TRBV19,NA,ASRGTGGLGTGELF
TRBV9,NA,ASSVEGRGQGRTEAF
TRBV12-3/TRBV12-4,NA,ASSGQSSYEQY
TRBV19,NA,ASSIGQGGYEQY
TRBV5-1,NA,ASSLARQGRTGEAF
TRBV4-3,NA,ASSQVAQVGGGTDTQY
TRBV30,NA,AWRTSGNSPLH
TRBV15,NA,ATSRGYTLPF
TRBV18,once,ASSPPDRVPNQPQH
TRBV6-6,NA,ASSYTGGNYGYT
TRBV2,NA,ASSSGQGAATEAF
TRBV6-6,NA,ASSRGLAGDFSTDTQY
TRBV3-1/TRBV3-2,NA,ASSQLTGELF
TRBV18,NA,ASSPLEGSYNEQF
TRBV7-8,NA,ASSLRQGPSSNQPQH
TRBV14,once,ASSPLQTGFYEQF
TRBV29-1,once,SVGRTGDSNQPQH
TRBV7-9,NA,ASSTDISITEAF
TRBV10-3,NA,AISEQHYGYT
TRBV4-1,NA,ASSQTGGLNSYEQY
TRBV11-2,NA,ASKRGDSNTGELF
TRBV5-6,NA,ASSLAATLGDTQY
TRBV5-1,NA,ASSPDPPAGGSNYNEQF
TRBV7-9,NA,ASSSSDRINEKLF
TRBV6-2/TRBV6-3,NA,ASSYPRGGNYEQY
TRBV5-1,NA,ASSLVSGGIDEQY
TRBV9,NA,ASSVGTGNTYEQY
TRBV4-1,NA,ASSQDGRVMNTEAF
TRBV9,NA,ASSISGGAGQETQY
TRBV15,NA,ATSRAWGGGTRAVEQY
TRBV5-1,NA,ASSSGQGGNQPQH
TRBV3-1/TRBV3-2,NA,ASSHPGLAGGPGEQF
TRBV3-1/TRBV3-2,NA,ASSQAGTRTDTQY
TRBV21-1,NA,ASTPGTEGQST